The 21 T cell receptor beta chains below were found in one sample sequenced in a study of T-cell reconstitution after alpha-beta-depleted transplantation in children. TCRbeta library preparation incorporated unique molecular identifiers. TCRdb called the PCR reads again in MiXCR, with one record for every CDR3 protein. The table shows 450,000 to 500,000 distinct CDR3 sequences, with around an eighth occurring only once. The input for sequencing was PBMCs from the stem cell graft donor, taken from the stem cell graft. The receptors stem from a human donor who donated a stem cell graft to a child with combined immunodeficiency.

This clonotype was detected ten times or more. The genes are TRBV4-3 and TRBJ2-5; 7 positions agree with TRBD2. The CDR3 has 17 amino acids. CDR1 and CDR2 from the germline V gene are LGHNA and YSLEER. V shed 0 bases and J 6 bases; nucleotides not matched to a gene: 13. DNA for the CDR3: TGCGCCAGCAGCCAAGATCGGGGGGAGGGACGGCGGAAGACCCAGTACTTC. This gives the protein CASSQDRGEGRRKTQYF.

The sample holds a few counts of this clonotype. This chain joins TRBV12-3 or TRBV12-4 and TRBJ1-5; TRBD1 is a possible D gene (5 bases). The germline V and J ends were trimmed by 2 bases and 7 bases, with 12 bases remaining between them. The CDR3 has 14 amino acids. CDR3 loop: CASSLSGGGQPQHF. In nucleotides, the CDR3 is TGTGCCAGCAGTTTAAGCGGGGGTGGGCAGCCCCAGCATTTT.

In this sample, this clonotype turned up many times. This rearrangement joins TRBV12-3 or TRBV12-4 to TRBJ2-6; D not resolved. Trimming cost V 4 bases and J 1 base, with 5 bases left between them. CDR3 size: 14 residues. The CDR3 here is CASSSYSGANVLTF. Here the CDR3 DNA reads TGTGCCAGCAGTTCCTATTCTGGGGCCAACGTCCTGACTTTC.

V usage is TRBV5-1 and J usage is TRBJ2-7; maybe TRBD1 (6 bases). From germline, CDR1 is SGHRS and CDR2 YFSETQ. This CDR3 comprises 14 residues. V was trimmed by 0 bases and J by 3 bases, leaving 10 bases between them. CDR3 sequence (DNA): TGCGCCAGCAGCTTGGAGGGGGTGGACTACGAGCAGTACTTC. Protein sequence: CASSLEGVDYEQYF.

This clonotype was seen many times. This chain connects TRBV20-1 to TRBJ1-3, with D perhaps TRBD1 (6 bases). In germline, CDR1 is DFQATT, CDR2 SNEGSKA (reference sequence). Trimming removed 0 bases at V and 6 bases at J, with 15 bases between. This CDR3 contains 15 residues. CDR3 bases: TGCAGTGCTAGAGATAGAGACAGGCCAGCAAACACCATATATTTT. Translation gives CSARDRDRPANTIYF.

This clonotype appeared many times. The V gene is TRBV25-1, the J gene TRBJ2-3; D may be TRBD1 or TRBD2 (7 bases each). In germline, CDR1 is MGHDK, CDR2 SYGVNS. The CDR3 runs 17 residues. Trimming removed 0 bases from V and 3 bases from J, with 16 bases in between. The CDR3 sequence: CASSEYGGEGATDTQYF. CDR3 sequence (DNA): TGTGCCAGCAGTGAATATGGGGGGGAGGGGGCGACAGATACGCAGTATTTT.

This clonotype was detected ten times or more. This sequence joins TRBV12-3 or TRBV12-4 and TRBJ2-5; maybe TRBD2 (5 bases). V was shortened by 6 bases and J by 2 bases, with 19 bases between the two germline ends. The CDR3 is made up of 16 amino acids. The CDR3 coding sequence is TGTGCCAGCAGCCCCGAGGGTCGGGGAGAACAAGAGACCCAGTACTTC. Translating gives CASSPEGRGEQETQYF.

In this sample, this clonotype turned up many times. The chain links TRBV4-3 to TRBJ2-7, with 7 nucleotides matching TRBD2. The germline V gene has CDR1 LGHNA and CDR2 YSLEER. The J segment lost 0 bases and the V segment lost 3 bases, leaving 8 bases of the junction unmatched. CDR3 size: 16 residues. The CDR3 region is CASSQGPSGISYEQYF. CDR3 nucleotides: TGCGCCAGCAGCCAGGGACCTAGCGGAATCTCCTACGAGCAGTACTTC.

This clonotype was recorded a few times. This sequence joins TRBV13 and TRBJ2-1, with TRBD2 matching 10 bases. Germline loops: CDR1 PRHDT, CDR2 FYEKMQ (reference sequence). The CDR3 runs 16 residues. V trimming: 5 bases; J trimming: 13 bases; junction bases outside the gene matches: 17. The CDR3 loop reads CASSPTAGGPIVKQFF. In nucleotides, the CDR3 is TGTGCCAGCAGCCCCACAGCGGGGGGGCCTATCGTTAAACAGTTCTTC.

The V call is TRBV7-2, the J call TRBJ1-2; 10 bases map to TRBD1. This CDR3 is built from 16 residues. The germline CDR1 and CDR2 sequences are SGHTA and FQGNSA. V lost 0 bases to trimming and J lost 1 base; unmatched junction nucleotides: 2. The CDR3 spells CASSLAGQGINYGYTF. Here the CDR3 DNA reads TGTGCCAGCAGCTTAGCGGGACAGGGGATTAACTATGGCTACACCTTC.

This clonotype has a count of ten or more. The chain is built from TRBV5-5 and TRBJ2-7; D gene uncertain. V was trimmed by 4 bases and J by 3 bases, leaving 14 bases between them. CDR1 and CDR2 (germline): SGHKS, YYEKEE (reference sequence). The CDR3 sequence is 14 residues long. The CDR3 DNA reads TGTGCCAGCAGCCTTCCCGGCAGAGACTACGAGCAGTACTTC. Amino acids: CASSLPGRDYEQYF.

The J gene is TRBJ2-3, the V gene TRBV7-9; 7 bases agree with TRBD1. The V segment lost 4 bases and the J segment 7 bases; nucleotides outside the gene matches: 14. The CDR3 covers 16 residues. The V gene's germline CDR1 is SEHNR and CDR2 FQNEAQ (reference sequence). DNA for the CDR3: TGTGCCAGCAGCTCCGAAAAGGGGGCTCGGCGTCATACGCAGTATTTT. This encodes CASSSEKGARRHTQYF.

This clonotype came up many times. The chain combines TRBV18 with TRBJ2-7, with TRBD2 matching over 14 bases. This CDR3 spans 18 amino acids. V trimming: 0 bases; J trimming: 1 base; junction bases outside the gene matches: 5. Germline V CDR1 and CDR2: KGHSH, LQKENI. CDR3 DNA: TGTGCCAGCTCACCACCCCAAGGACTAGCGGGAGGATCCTACGAGCAGTACTTC. Residues: CASSPPQGLAGGSYEQYF.

This clonotype was seen a few times. V is TRBV5-1 and J is TRBJ1-3, with D possibly TRBD1 on 6 matching bases. Germline assignment: CDR1 SGHRS and CDR2 YFSETQ. With 4 bases removed from V and 4 bases from J, the gap between germline ends came to 12 bases. CDR3 length equals 14 residues. The CDR3 region has the DNA TGCGCCAGCAGCCTGACGGGACAAGGAAACACCATATATTTT. Its translation: CASSLTGQGNTIYF. Full variable domain (missing parts from reference TRBV5-1 and TRBJ1-3): KAGVTQTPRYLIKTRGQQVTLSCSPISGHRSVSWYQQTPGQGLQFLFEYFSETQRNKGNFPGRFSGRQFSNSRSEMNVSTLELGDSALYLCASSLTGQGNTIYFGEGSWLTVV.

This clonotype was observed a few times. V and J are TRBV20-1 and TRBJ2-3; 13 bases line up with TRBD2. Trimming at V came to 5 bases and at J to 1 base, leaving 9 bases not matched to a gene. From germline, CDR1 is DFQATT and CDR2 SNEGSKA (reference sequence). The CDR3 runs to 17 residues. The CDR3: CSAALTGTSGGTDTQYF. The CDR3 region has the DNA TGCAGTGCTGCCCTGACCGGGACTAGCGGGGGCACAGATACGCAGTATTTT.

This clonotype came up a few times. V usage is TRBV12-3 or TRBV12-4 and J usage is TRBJ1-1; unclear D gene. The V gene lost 10 bases and the J gene lost 4 bases, with 19 bases spanning the gap. The CDR3 loop spans 14 amino acids. The CDR3 sequence: CATAQFELFTEAFF. The CDR3 nucleotides are TGTGCCACCGCCCAGTTTGAGTTGTTCACTGAAGCTTTCTTT.

This clonotype has at least ten counts. CDR3 region: CSASDPDRGTDTQYF. The DNA of the CDR3 is TGCAGTGCTAGTGACCCCGACAGGGGCACAGATACGCAGTATTTT. The chain joins TRBV20-1 to TRBJ2-3, with 7 bases identical to TRBD1. CDR3 length equals 15 residues. After removal of 3 bases from V and 1 base from J, the junction contained 7 bases not matched to a gene. Per the germline V gene, CDR1 is DFQATT and CDR2 is SNEGSKA (reference sequence).

This clonotype has just a few counts. This chain uses TRBV20-1 with TRBJ1-3; a weak D match, TRBD1 (5 bases). Germline loops: CDR1 DFQATT, CDR2 SNEGSKA (reference sequence). Trimming stripped 6 bases from V and 4 bases from J, with 19 bases between. The CDR3 consists of 15 residues. The CDR3 reads CSALEIGTGGNTIYF. CDR3 DNA: TGCAGTGCCCTAGAGATAGGGACGGGAGGAAACACCATATATTTT.

This clonotype showed up just a few times. J is TRBJ2-7 and V is TRBV29-1; D gene unclear. Germline loops: CDR1 SQVTM, CDR2 ANQGSEA. The CDR3 extends over 11 amino acids. The V end lost 4 bases, the J end lost 4 bases, and 8 bases lay between the germline ends. CDR3: CSVGLGYEQYF. In DNA, the CDR3 is TGCAGCGTTGGTTTGGGATACGAGCAGTACTTC.

This chain joins TRBV15 and TRBJ2-3; D remains unclear. The CDR3 is made up of 12 amino acids. Germline lookup yields CDR1 LNHNV and CDR2 YYDKDF (reference sequence). The V end lost 0 bases, the J end lost 7 bases, and 5 bases lay between the germline ends. CDR3 nucleotide sequence: TGTGCCACCAGCAGAGATGGACATACGCAGTATTTT. This sequence encodes CATSRDGHTQYF. Full variable domain (outside the CDR3, taken from reference TRBV15 and TRBJ2-3): DAMVIQNPRYQVTQFGKPVTLSCSQTLNHNVMYWYQQKSSQAPKLLFHYYDKDFNNEADTPDNFQSRRPNTSFCFLDIRSPGLGDTAMYLCATSRDGHTQYFGPGTRLTVL.

This clonotype was seen only a few times. The chain is built from TRBV6-2 or TRBV6-3 and TRBJ2-7; weak D call: TRBD2 (6 bases). Trimming removed 4 bases at V and 1 base at J, with 8 bases between. Per the germline V gene, CDR1 is MNHEY and CDR2 is SVGEGT. The CDR3 spans 13 residues. CDR3 sequence: CASSLAESYEQYF. In DNA form, the CDR3 reads TGTGCCAGCAGTTTAGCGGAATCCTACGAGCAGTACTTC.